This T cell receptor beta chain was documented in a study of blood T cell repertoires in COVID-19. Looking at the study overall: Spain, Italy and the United States supplied samples that represented acute and convalescent COVID-19. Sources were T cells, B-cell-depleted T cells, or PBMCs; the material itself was cDNA or gDNA.

TCRdb's copy holds only in-frame clones and misses some; the assay was immunoSEQ multiplex PCR. This sample has roughly 46,000 clones, with roughly 85% found just once. CDR3 length: 15 amino acids. The germline CDR1 and CDR2 sequences are SGHTA and FQGNSA. V gave up 5 bases and J gave up 9 bases; unmatched junction bases: 10. This clone occurred a few times. This receptor was obtained from a human donor in a cohort sampled during active COVID-19. The donor label of this sample is uncertain. The chain uses TRBV7-2 and TRBJ1-6; 7 nucleotides agree with TRBD1. The sequenced sample consisted of peripheral blood. The DNA for the CDR3 is TGTGCCAGCAGCATTACCCGACAGGGTAGTTCACCCCTCCACTTT. This encodes CASSITRQGSSPLHF. Variable domain in full (rest from reference TRBV7-2 and TRBJ1-6): GAGVSQSPSNKVTEKGKDVELRCDPISGHTALYWYRQSLGQGLEFLIYFQGNSAPDKSGLPSDRFSAERTGGSVSTLTIQRTQQEDSAVYLCASSITRQGSSPLHFGNGTRLTVT.